The T cell receptor (beta chain) described here comes from a study of blood T cell repertoires in COVID-19. On the study more broadly: The United States, Italy and Spain supplied acute and convalescent COVID-19 samples. Sample material is recorded as cDNA or gDNA derived from T cells, B-cell-depleted T cells, or PBMCs.

Germline values: CDR1 SGHDT, CDR2 YYEEEE. V lost 1 base to trimming and J lost 10 bases; unmatched junction nucleotides: 7. The CDR3 length is 13 residues. Per the study methods: By means of reference gene primer amplification, nucleated cell counts were estimated. Sequencing was performed with immunoSEQ multiplex PCR; in TCRdb, only in-frame clones are kept and a portion is missing. V and J calls and clone size are as listed in that table; D and trimming were resolved from the DNA. The table shows about 70,000 clones, with 81% occurring only once. The sequence was obtained from a woman in her 70s with acute or convalescent COVID-19. The chain recombines TRBV5-6 with TRBJ1-1; 7 bases are a match to TRBD1. Specimen: peripheral blood. CDR3 region: CASSLRQGPLAFF. CDR3 DNA: TGTGCCAGCAGCTTGAGACAGGGCCCCCTAGCTTTCTTT.